Here is one T cell receptor (beta chain) with its context. Losses at the gene ends were 4 bases for V and 2 bases for J; bases not matched to a gene: 3. CDR1 and CDR2 (germline): SQVTM, ANQGSEA. This CDR3 has 13 residues. TCRdb keeps only in-frame clones here, not all; method: immunoSEQ multiplex PCR. This sample carries approximately 250,000 clones, around 90% of them seen once, and the ten largest clones take approximately 3%. The data are from a study of blood T cell repertoires in COVID-19. The TCR was taken from a middle-aged man who had been exposed to COVID-19. Sample: PBMCs or T cells enriched from blood (not recorded which). The chain couples TRBV29-1 to TRBJ2-7; 9 bases align to TRBD1. CDR3 DNA sequence: TGCAGCGTTGCCGGGACAGGGACCTACGAGCAGTACTTC. Translated: CSVAGTGTYEQYF.